This paragraph covers one TCR beta chain sequence. Its antigen remains unidentified. The CDR3 is made up of 13 amino acids. Germline assignment: CDR1 DFQATT and CDR2 SNEGSKA (reference sequence). Carrying UMI labels, the TRB cDNA libraries were prepared through 5' RACE. Reprocessing the 5' RACE reads, TCRdb reports a single entry for every CDR3 protein and omits DNA. The specimen's table records some 140,000 distinct CDR3 sequences. Sorts performed in triplicate captured over 250,000 cells each from every CD8+ T cell subset. This entry belongs to a study of CXCR3-negative and CXCR3-positive naive CD8 T cells. Overall study findings and caveats: Cryopreservation partially lowered CXCR3 expression, so most assays used fresh PBMCs. Similar levels of surface CD5 were seen between naive subsets; TCR strength was inferred from TRB CDR3 properties. The TRB CDR3s that CXCR3-positive naive cells carried were more hydrophobic than those of CXCR3-negative naive cells. Sequencing showed both naive subsets with comparably high diversity, and memory CD8+ cells much lower.

The sequence was obtained from a human donor in good health. Some clones in this sample may be carry-over from other donors' samples. The specimen sequenced was naive CXCR3+ CD8+ T cells from blood. As for subset: CD45RO-CCR7+CD27+CD95- naive CD8+ T cells expressing CXCR3 (TNR3+). This sequence joins TRBV20-1 and TRBJ1-2. The CDR3 sequence: CSARERADYGYTF.